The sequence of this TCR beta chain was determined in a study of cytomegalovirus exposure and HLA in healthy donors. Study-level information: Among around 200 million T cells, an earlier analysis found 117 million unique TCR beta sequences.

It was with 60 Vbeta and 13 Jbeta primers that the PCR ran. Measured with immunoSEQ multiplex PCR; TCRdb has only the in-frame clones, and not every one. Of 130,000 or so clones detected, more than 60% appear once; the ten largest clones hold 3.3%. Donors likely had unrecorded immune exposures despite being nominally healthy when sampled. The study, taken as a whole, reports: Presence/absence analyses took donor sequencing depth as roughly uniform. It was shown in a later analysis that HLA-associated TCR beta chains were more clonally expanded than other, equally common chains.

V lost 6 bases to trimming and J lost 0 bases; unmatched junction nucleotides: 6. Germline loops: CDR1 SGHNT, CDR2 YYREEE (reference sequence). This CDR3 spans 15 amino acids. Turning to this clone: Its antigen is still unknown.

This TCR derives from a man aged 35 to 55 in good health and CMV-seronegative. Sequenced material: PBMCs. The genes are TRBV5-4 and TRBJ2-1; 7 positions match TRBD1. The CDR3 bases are TGTGCCAGCACCGAGGGGGCGAGCTCCTACAATGAGCAGTTCTTC. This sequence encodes CASTEGASSYNEQFF.